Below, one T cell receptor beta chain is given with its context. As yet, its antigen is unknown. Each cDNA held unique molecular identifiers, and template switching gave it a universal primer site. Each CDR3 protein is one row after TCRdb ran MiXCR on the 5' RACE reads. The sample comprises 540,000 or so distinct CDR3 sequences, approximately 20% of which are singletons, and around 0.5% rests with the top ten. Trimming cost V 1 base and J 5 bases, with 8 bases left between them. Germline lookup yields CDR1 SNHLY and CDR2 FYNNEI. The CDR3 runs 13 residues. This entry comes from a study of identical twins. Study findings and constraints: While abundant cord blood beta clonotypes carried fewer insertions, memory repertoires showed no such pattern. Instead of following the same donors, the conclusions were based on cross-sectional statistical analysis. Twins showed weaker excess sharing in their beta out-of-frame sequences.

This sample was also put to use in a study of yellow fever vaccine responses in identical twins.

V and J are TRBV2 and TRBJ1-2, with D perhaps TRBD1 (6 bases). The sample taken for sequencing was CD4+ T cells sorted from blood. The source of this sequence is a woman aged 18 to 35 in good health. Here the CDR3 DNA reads TGTGCCAGCAGTGAAGAGGGGGGGTATGGCTACACCTTC. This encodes CASSEEGGYGYTF. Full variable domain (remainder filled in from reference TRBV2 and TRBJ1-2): EPEVTQTPSHQVTQMGQEVILRCVPISNHLYFYWYRQILGQKVEFLVSFYNNEISEKSEIFDDQFSVERPDGSNFTLKIRSTKLEDSAMYFCASSEEGGYGYTFGSGTRLTVV.